This TCR beta chain was documented in a study of blood T cells in healthy people across ages. A second 7 to 11 cycle PCR used barcoded and J-beta primers. Each CDR3 protein gets one entry after TCRdb re-called the 5' RACE reads with MiXCR. The sample lists roughly 800,000 distinct CDR3 sequences; roughly 50% were seen once. This clonotype was counted only a few times. The specimen was blood. The sequence was collected from an older man in good health.

CDR3 in amino acids: CSVSYQSLQRGGGSEQFF. The CDR3, as DNA: TGCAGCGTTAGCTACCAATCTCTCCAGCGAGGAGGGGGGTCTGAGCAGTTCTTC. The chain is built from TRBV29-1 and TRBJ2-1; D is perhaps TRBD1 or TRBD2 (6 bases each). Per germline, CDR1 SQVTM and CDR2 ANQGSEA. The V end lost 5 bases, the J end lost 9 bases, and 32 bases lay between the germline ends. CDR3 length: 18 residues.